This TCR beta chain appears in the sequencing data of a study of T-cell memory formation after mild COVID-19. This clonotype was counted a few times. Trimming took off 8 bases at V and 4 bases at J, with 15 bases between the two ends. The CDR3 extends over 14 amino acids. TCRdb re-called the 5' RACE reads through MiXCR, storing one row per CDR3 protein. The sample includes about 560,000 distinct CDR3 sequences, 20% to 25% of them seen just once. The material sequenced was PBMCs or a T cell subset sorted from them (not recorded which). The chain couples TRBV23-1 to TRBJ2-1; weak D call: TRBD1 (6 bases). TRBV23-1 is known as an ORF, though its function is uncertain. The TCR was taken from an adult woman who had mild COVID-19 (a few samples of this study predate the infection). Cell type and time point are not known. The chain's CDR3 is CASCEGQTYNEQFF. In DNA form, the CDR3 reads TGCGCCAGCTGTGAAGGACAGACTTACAATGAGCAGTTCTTC.